This entry features one TCR beta chain sequence. What it recognizes is unknown. The CDR3 is 15 residues long. V lost 4 bases and J lost 8; bases outside the gene matches: 6. CDR1 and CDR2 from the germline V gene are MNHNS and SASEGT. The data belong to a study of CD8 T cells in Susac syndrome. Study results and caveats: As the study acknowledged, the number of individuals in its TCR sequencing and HLA analysis was relatively small.

CD8+ and CD4+ T cells from blood underwent TCR beta sequencing. TEMRA cells were FACS-enriched, with CD8+ and CD4+ T cells isolated negatively. Reverse transcription of roughly 0.45 to 1 ug RNA was performed with random hexamers. Coverage of TCR beta CDR3 amplification by immunoSEQ multiplex PCR extended to 54 Vbeta and 13 Jbeta. Each CDR3 protein is one row after TCRdb ran MiXCR on the immunoSEQ multiplex PCR reads. The repertoire has about 300,000 distinct CDR3 sequences, 75% to 85% of them found once; the top ten carry 0.2% to 0.25%. The sequence was obtained from a human donor with multiple sclerosis. Material for sequencing was CD8+ T cells from PBMCs. The chain employs TRBV6-1 and TRBJ2-1, with 12 nucleotides matching TRBD2. CDR3 sequence: CASSVLAGGLDEQFF. The CDR3 DNA follows: TGTGCCAGCAGTGTTCTAGCGGGAGGGTTGGATGAGCAGTTCTTC.